The 16 T cell receptor beta chains below come from one sample, sequenced in a study of blood T cell repertoires in COVID-19. Generated by immunoSEQ multiplex PCR, the TCRdb table keeps only in-frame clones and is missing some. The data show more than 80,000 clones, around 78% seen once. Sequencing was carried out using peripheral blood. The origin of the receptors is a man at least 80 years old with COVID-19, enrolled during active disease.

The chain uses TRBV30 and TRBJ2-1; D uncertain. Germline V gives CDR1 GTSNPN, CDR2 SVGIG (reference sequence). There are 15 residues in the CDR3. Trimming removed 0 bases at V and 6 bases at J, with 15 bases between. CDR3 sequence reads: CAWSVPGSLRNEQFF. The CDR3 coding sequence is TGTGCCTGGAGTGTTCCAGGTTCCCTACGCAATGAGCAGTTCTTC.

This clone is a singleton in its sample. V usage is TRBV27 and J usage is TRBJ2-3; TRBD1 agrees at 10 bases. Trimming took 6 bases from V and 5 from J; bases not matched to a gene: 2. The CDR3 sequence is 13 residues long. Germline V CDR1 and CDR2: MNHEY, SMNVEV (reference sequence). The CDR3 nucleotides read TGTGCCAGCAGAGACAGGGGGCAAGATACGCAGTATTTT. Its translation: CASRDRGQDTQYF.

The J gene is TRBJ1-6, the V gene TRBV28, with 10 bases lining up with TRBD1. With V trimmed by 1 base and J by 7 bases, 10 bases remained unmatched. Germline values: CDR1 MDHEN, CDR2 SYDVKM. The CDR3 length is 18 residues. CDR3 DNA: TGTGCCAGCAGTTTATTAGACAGGGGGCCAAACTACAATTCACCCCTCCACTTT. The encoded protein is CASSLLDRGPNYNSPLHF.

This chain links TRBV7-9 with TRBJ1-2, with a tentative D call TRBD1 (5 bases). V lost 5 bases to trimming and J lost 7 bases, with 14 bases between them. Germline-derived CDR1 and CDR2 are SEHNR and FQNEAQ (reference sequence). The CDR3 length is 13 residues. The CDR3 reads CASSGALDVGYTF. CDR3 coding DNA: TGTGCCAGCAGCGGGGCCTTAGACGTTGGCTACACCTTC.

The CDR3 DNA is TGTGCCAGCAGCTTTGGTGGGCCGGAGAACACCGGGGAGCTGTTTTTT. Translation: CASSFGGPENTGELFF. The V gene is TRBV5-6, the J gene TRBJ2-2, with D unresolved. The germline CDR1 and CDR2 sequences are SGHDT and YYEEEE. There are 16 residues in the CDR3. The V gene lost 2 bases and the J gene lost 1 base, with 12 bases spanning the gap.

This chain links TRBV28 with TRBJ2-7, with TRBD2 matching over 8 bases. Germline CDR1 reads MDHEN; CDR2 reads SYDVKM. The junction had 5 bases not matched to a gene; V was cut back by 2 bases and J by 5 bases. The CDR3 is made up of 14 amino acids. The CDR3 spells CASSLGTGGNEQYF. The CDR3 nucleotides read TGTGCCAGCAGTTTAGGAACGGGGGGGAACGAGCAGTACTTC.

V gene TRBV3-1 (or the pseudogene TRBV3-2) combines with J gene TRBJ1-1; 7 nucleotides match TRBD1. V was clipped by 0 bases and J by 6 bases; unmatched bases: 7. The CDR3 runs to 15 residues. CDR1 is LGHDT, CDR2 YNNKEL, per germline (reference sequence). In DNA form, the CDR3 reads TGTGCCAGCAGCCAAGAAACAGGGGAGTACGCTGAAGCTTTCTTT. Its protein product is CASSQETGEYAEAFF.

This clone was seen more than once but under ten times. The V call is TRBV6-5, the J call TRBJ1-6; 10 bases are a match to TRBD1. The CDR3 covers 15 residues. J gave up 9 bases and V 2 bases, and 4 bases lay outside the gene matches. Looked up from germline, CDR1 is MNHEY and CDR2 is SVGAGI. The chain's CDR3 is CASSYGDRGGSPLHF. The CDR3 DNA follows: TGTGCCAGCAGTTACGGGGACAGGGGTGGTTCACCCCTCCACTTT.

This sequence joins TRBV28 and TRBJ2-3; 11 bases map to TRBD1. CDR1 is MDHEN, CDR2 SYDVKM, per germline. With V trimmed by 4 bases and J by 4 bases, 1 base remained unmatched. The length of the CDR3 is 14 residues. In nucleotides, the CDR3 is TGTGCCAGCAGTTGGGACAGGGGGTCAGATACGCAGTATTTT. Its protein is CASSWDRGSDTQYF.

This chain connects TRBV5-1 to TRBJ1-4; D gene unclear. Germline loops: CDR1 SGHRS, CDR2 YFSETQ. This CDR3 spans 14 amino acids. In DNA, the CDR3 is TGCGGAGAAGACCTAATGACTTTGGTGGAAAAACTGTTTTTT. Protein product: CGEDLMTLVEKLFF.

The chain joins TRBV7-6 to TRBJ1-4; tentatively, D is TRBD1 (5 bases). Trimming stripped 5 bases from V and 7 bases from J, with 14 bases between. Germline V gives CDR1 SGHVS, CDR2 FNYEAQ. CDR3 size: 14 residues. The CDR3 region is CASSHRLSGEKLFF. The DNA for the CDR3 is TGTGCCAGCAGCCACAGGTTATCTGGTGAAAAACTGTTTTTT. Together with reference TRBV7-6 and TRBJ1-4, the CDR3 gives the full variable domain: GAGVSQSPRYKVTKRGQDVALRCDPISGHVSLYWYRQALGQGPEFLTYFNYEAQQDKSGLPNDRFSAERPEGSISTLTIQRTEQRDSAMYRCASSHRLSGEKLFFGSGTQLSVL.

The rearrangement uses TRBV3-1 (or the pseudogene TRBV3-2) and TRBJ2-1; 7 nucleotides match TRBD1. V lost 2 bases and J lost 6; bases outside the gene matches: 1. This CDR3 region has 13 residues. Germline values: CDR1 LGHDT, CDR2 YNNKEL (reference sequence). CDR3 sequence reads: CASSQYRGNEQFF. In DNA, the CDR3 is TGTGCCAGCAGCCAATACAGGGGCAATGAGCAGTTCTTC.

V and J are TRBV24-1 and TRBJ1-6; 8 bases match TRBD1. The CDR3 loop spans 14 amino acids. Germline values: CDR1 KGHDR, CDR2 SFDVKD. With V trimmed by 11 bases and J by 9 bases, 11 bases remained unmatched. The CDR3 DNA sequence: TGTGCCAATTTCCGGACAGGGCTAATTTCACCCCTCCACTTT. Translation: CANFRTGLISPLHF.

This rearrangement joins TRBV13 to TRBJ2-1; 7 bases are a match to TRBD2. The junction had 13 bases not matched to a gene; V was cut back by 5 bases and J by 3 bases. CDR3 length: 17 amino acids. The germline V gene encodes CDR1 PRHDT and CDR2 FYEKMQ (reference sequence). CDR3: CASSPGPRTRGYNEQFF. In nucleotides, the CDR3 is TGTGCCAGCAGCCCCGGGCCGCGGACTAGAGGCTACAATGAGCAGTTCTTC.

The chain carries TRBV5-1 and TRBJ1-4, with 10 bases identical to TRBD1. This CDR3 has 14 residues. Looked up from germline, CDR1 is SGHRS and CDR2 is YFSETQ. Losses at the gene ends were 3 bases for V and 7 bases for J; bases not matched to a gene: 3. The CDR3 DNA follows: TGCGCCAGCAGCTCGGGACAGGGGACTGAAAAACTGTTTTTT. This encodes CASSSGQGTEKLFF.

The rearrangement links TRBV9 to TRBJ2-3, with 11 bases aligning to TRBD2. The CDR3 is made up of 19 amino acids. J was trimmed by 0 bases and V by 5 bases; bases with no gene match: 14. Germline CDR1 and CDR2: SGDLS and YYNGEE. The CDR3 loop reads CASSGSPTSGMASTDTQYF. CDR3 DNA sequence: TGTGCCAGCAGTGGATCCCCGACTAGCGGGATGGCTAGCACAGATACGCAGTATTTT.